A selection of T cell receptor beta chains follows, all from one sample in a study of cytotoxic CD8 clonotypes in ibrutinib-treated CLL. Sequenced by immunoSEQ multiplex PCR; TCRdb stores in-frame clones only, minus some. The sample includes fewer than 400,000 clones, 67% of them seen just once. The sample here was PBMCs, taken after 36 months of ibrutinib treatment. These receptors were taken from a human donor with chronic lymphocytic leukemia. Each CDR3 is given without its conserved first and last residue.

V gene | CDR3 protein
TRBV5-5 | ASSFRTEVYEQY
TRBV19 | ASTRGTGYRGYT
TRBV27 | ASSLKGGYSNQPQH
TRBV7-2 | ASSLPGGLTNQPQH
TRBV27 | ASSLTGPYSNQPQH
TRBV5-1 | ASSLIRATKNEKLF
TRBV11-2 | ASSPRSWEGTDTQY
TRBV6-6 | ASTLTEGNQPQH
TRBV5-1 | ASSSYLGTGNTIY
TRBV4-3 | ASSQEDRGSGNTIY
TRBV28 | ATLGPMTYNEQF
TRBV7-8 | ASSLASSGQSYEQY
TRBV15 | ATSRGSSGNTIY
TRBV5-1 | ASSSQGHQNTEAF
TRBV29-1 | SVEDLDRNTEAF
TRBV27 | ASRTSTGRKAQY
TRBV5-1 | ASSDNQETQY
TRBV4-1 | ASSQVPRGRDYEQY
TRBV11-2 | ASSLEWDSSYEQY
TRBV5-1 | ASSLVGTGELF
TRBV6-4 | ASSDLPQGVPNTGELF
TRBV2 | ASLRDGTDTQY
TRBV2 | ASSEDGTRGVTQH
TRBV5-4 | ASTGLGGYT
TRBV7-8 | ASSLLPGGALVDTQY
TRBV29-1 | SFTGRVNTEAF
TRBV5-6 | ASSLVQGNEKLF
TRBV2 | ASSELMNTEAF
TRBV7-2 | ASSLVALVQGEEQY
TRBV6-1 | ASSVWVADTQY
TRBV19 | ASNDGSQPQH
TRBV6-4 | ASSVARGYGYT
TRBV7-9 | ASSNRGDEQF
TRBV7-6 | ASSDEVRGSNYGYT
TRBV7-2 | ASSFAGNYNEQF
TRBV14 | ASSQGGTGSYEQY
TRBV6-4 | ASSAQVGVYNEQF
TRBV10-2 | ASSDRGRETQY
TRBV29-1 | SVEDRSHRTDTQY
TRBV15 | ATSRDRGAKSYEQY